The 10 T cell receptor beta chains presented below share a single source sample, sequenced in a study of blood T cell repertoires in COVID-19. Produced via immunoSEQ multiplex PCR; TCRdb's table is partial and in-frame only. The table records 150,000 to 200,000 clones, roughly 80% of them present only once. What was sequenced was peripheral blood. Source of these receptors: a woman aged 25 to 39 with acute or convalescent COVID-19.

This chain uses TRBV7-2 with TRBJ2-3, with D unclear. The CDR3 length is 15 residues. Trimming removed 5 bases at V and 0 bases at J, with 12 bases between. Germline V gene data show CDR1 as SGHTA and CDR2 as FQGNSA. The CDR3 DNA reads TGTGCCAGCAGCCTCCTTCTAGTCAGCACAGATACGCAGTATTTT. The encoded protein is CASSLLLVSTDTQYF.

The J gene is TRBJ1-1, the V gene TRBV12-3 or TRBV12-4; D might be TRBD1 (5 bases). The CDR3 totals 12 residues. V was clipped by 1 base and J by 11 bases, with 11 bases between them. The CDR3 loop is CASSLEFSGAFF. In DNA form, the CDR3 reads TGTGCCAGCAGTTTAGAGTTCTCAGGGGCTTTCTTT.

This clone was seen a few times. The CDR3 loop is CASSSADRFHEQYF. In nucleotides, the CDR3 is TGTGCCAGCAGCTCCGCGGACAGGTTCCACGAGCAGTACTTC. The V call is TRBV7-2, the J call TRBJ2-7, with 7 bases identical to TRBD1. The CDR3 sequence is 14 residues long. From germline, CDR1 is SGHTA and CDR2 FQGNSA. The junction had 8 bases not matched to a gene; V was cut back by 4 bases and J by 5 bases.

The genes are TRBV11-3 and TRBJ2-3; tentative D call: TRBD2 (5 bases). The CDR3 has 15 residues. V was shortened by 5 bases and J by 2 bases, with 14 bases between the two germline ends. Germline loops: CDR1 SGHNT, CDR2 YENEEA. This CDR3 is CASSPSGLTTDTQYF. In DNA, the CDR3 is TGTGCCAGCAGCCCATCAGGACTGACCACAGATACGCAGTATTTT.

The chain links TRBV4-3 to TRBJ1-2, with D perhaps matching TRBD1 (6 bases). This CDR3 is 15 amino acids long. Germline CDR1 reads LGHNA; CDR2 reads YSLEER. V was shortened by 2 bases and J by 6 bases, with 16 bases between the two germline ends. Here the CDR3 reads CASSQLGQLGNGYTF. In DNA, the CDR3 is TGCGCCAGCAGCCAACTCGGACAGCTAGGGAATGGCTACACCTTC.

The chain couples TRBV24-1 to TRBJ2-1; D not resolved. CDR1 KGHDR and CDR2 SFDVKD come from the germline V gene. This CDR3 has 11 residues. Trimming shortened V by 0 bases and J by 15 bases, and 8 bases separated the two germline ends. Here the CDR3 reads CATSDLSLRFF. The DNA of the CDR3 is TGTGCCACCAGTGATTTGTCACTGAGGTTCTTC.

The CDR3, as DNA: TGTGCCAGCAGTTTATTACAGGGTCAATCACCCCTCCACTTT. As protein: CASSLLQGQSPLHF. The chain is built from TRBV28 and TRBJ1-6; tentative D call: TRBD1 (6 bases). CDR1 and CDR2 from the germline V gene are MDHEN and SYDVKM. Trimming removed 1 base from V and 10 bases from J, with 11 bases in between. This CDR3 is 14 amino acids long.

The count of this clone is one. V is TRBV6-5 and J is TRBJ1-2, with TRBD1 identical over 8 bases. V was pared by 4 bases and J by 6 bases, with 10 bases of the junction left unmatched. The CDR3 is 15 residues long. The germline V gene encodes CDR1 MNHEY and CDR2 SVGAGI. The CDR3 DNA reads TGTGCCAGCAGTTCGCCCGGACAGGGTTCCCATGGCTACACCTTC. This translates into CASSSPGQGSHGYTF.

CDR3 residues: CASSQGQNLYGYTF. CDR3 sequence (DNA): TGTGCCAGCAGCCAAGGACAGAACCTCTATGGCTACACCTTC. The gene calls are TRBV4-2 and TRBJ1-2; weak D call: TRBD1 (5 bases). This CDR3 is 14 amino acids long. Trimming left V 1 base short and J 4 bases short, with 10 bases between. Germline V gene sequence: CDR1 LGHNA, CDR2 YNFKEQ.

This clone was seen just once. The rearrangement links TRBV14 to TRBJ2-7, with a possible D match to TRBD1 (5 bases). The CDR3 is made up of 14 amino acids. Trimming left V 2 bases short and J 7 bases short, with 15 bases between. Germline CDR1 reads SGHDN; CDR2 reads FVKESK. The DNA for the CDR3 is TGTGCCAGCAGCCAATCACAGGCTATTGGAGAGCAGTACTTC. It is translated as CASSQSQAIGEQYF.